One T cell receptor beta chain is described in this entry. The antigen is undetermined. Primers included in the PCR were 60 Vbeta and 13 Jbeta primers. Sequencing was performed with immunoSEQ multiplex PCR; in TCRdb, only in-frame clones are kept and a portion is missing. This repertoire shows fewer than 200,000 clones, 60% to 85% found once; its top ten account for about 7.9%. The data derive from a study of cytomegalovirus exposure and HLA in healthy donors. Study-level information: Early released data comprised 80 million to 100 million unique TCRs from HLA-typed donors. Regarding the study as a whole: Several of the most significant clusters were apparently associated with common viral pathogens in a later analysis. Reported performance of the classifier showed diagnosis of cytomegalovirus status with high specificity and sensitivity.

Sample: PBMCs. This sequence originates from a male donor in good health and CMV-seropositive.

DNA of the CDR3: TGTGCCAGCAGCTCTCGACTGGTCCTCCCTCTGGCCGGGGAGCTGTTTTTT. It translates to CASSSRLVLPLAGELFF. The rearrangement joins TRBV9 to TRBJ2-2; D is unresolved. The CDR3 is 17 residues long. CDR1 is SGDLS, CDR2 YYNGEE, per germline. The V end lost 4 bases, the J end lost 6 bases, and 22 bases lay between the germline ends.